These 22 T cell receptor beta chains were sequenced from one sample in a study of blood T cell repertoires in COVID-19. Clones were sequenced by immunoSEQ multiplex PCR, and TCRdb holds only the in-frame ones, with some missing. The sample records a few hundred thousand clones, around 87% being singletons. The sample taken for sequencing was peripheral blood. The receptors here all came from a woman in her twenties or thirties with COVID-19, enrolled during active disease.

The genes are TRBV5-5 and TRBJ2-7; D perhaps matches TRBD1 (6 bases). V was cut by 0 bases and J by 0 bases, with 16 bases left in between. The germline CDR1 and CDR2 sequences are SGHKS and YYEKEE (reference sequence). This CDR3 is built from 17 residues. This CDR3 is CASSLAGDTTFSYEQYF. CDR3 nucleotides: TGTGCCAGCAGCTTGGCAGGGGACACGACGTTCTCCTACGAGCAGTACTTC.

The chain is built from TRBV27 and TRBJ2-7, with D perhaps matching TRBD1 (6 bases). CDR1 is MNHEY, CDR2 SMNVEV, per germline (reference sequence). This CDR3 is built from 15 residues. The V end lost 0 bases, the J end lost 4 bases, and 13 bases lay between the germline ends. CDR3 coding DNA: TGTGCCAGCAGTTTATCGGGGGCACCGGGGTACGAGCAGTACTTC. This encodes CASSLSGAPGYEQYF.

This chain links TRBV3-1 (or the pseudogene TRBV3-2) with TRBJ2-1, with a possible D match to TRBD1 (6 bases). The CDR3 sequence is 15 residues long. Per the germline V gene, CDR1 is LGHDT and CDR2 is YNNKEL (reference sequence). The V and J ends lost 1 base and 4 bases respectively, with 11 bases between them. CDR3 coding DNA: TGTGCCAGCAGCCAAGCAGGGGCGCTTTACAATGAGCAGTTCTTC. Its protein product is CASSQAGALYNEQFF.

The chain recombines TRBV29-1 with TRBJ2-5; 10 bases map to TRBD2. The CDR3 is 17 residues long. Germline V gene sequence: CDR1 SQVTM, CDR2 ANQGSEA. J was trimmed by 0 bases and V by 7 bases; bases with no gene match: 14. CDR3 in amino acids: CSGLAGGDNRNQETQYF. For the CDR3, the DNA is TGCAGCGGATTAGCGGGAGGAGACAACCGTAACCAAGAGACCCAGTACTTC.

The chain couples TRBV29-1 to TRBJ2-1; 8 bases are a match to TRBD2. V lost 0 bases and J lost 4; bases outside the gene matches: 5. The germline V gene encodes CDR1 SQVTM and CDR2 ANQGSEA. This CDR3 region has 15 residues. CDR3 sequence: CSVEDWASGYNEQFF. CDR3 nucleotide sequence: TGCAGCGTTGAAGATTGGGCTAGCGGGTACAATGAGCAGTTCTTC.

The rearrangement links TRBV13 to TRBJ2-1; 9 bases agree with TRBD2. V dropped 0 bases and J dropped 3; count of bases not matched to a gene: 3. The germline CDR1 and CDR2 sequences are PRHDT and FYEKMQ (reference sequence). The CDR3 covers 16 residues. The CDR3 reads CASSLGSSGNYNEQFF. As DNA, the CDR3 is TGTGCCAGCAGCTTAGGCTCTAGCGGGAACTACAATGAGCAGTTCTTC.

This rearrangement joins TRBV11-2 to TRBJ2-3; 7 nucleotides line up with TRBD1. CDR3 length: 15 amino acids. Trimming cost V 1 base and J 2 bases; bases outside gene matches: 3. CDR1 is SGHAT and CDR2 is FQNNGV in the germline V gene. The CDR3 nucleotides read TGTGCCAGCAGCTTAGGACAGGGTTCCACAGATACGCAGTATTTT. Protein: CASSLGQGSTDTQYF.

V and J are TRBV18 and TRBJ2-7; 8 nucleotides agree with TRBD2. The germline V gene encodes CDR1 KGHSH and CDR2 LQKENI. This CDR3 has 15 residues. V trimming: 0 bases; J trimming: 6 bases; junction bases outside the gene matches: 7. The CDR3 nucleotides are TGTGCCAGCTCACCACCGGGACTAGTCGGAAGCGAGCAGTACTTC. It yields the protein CASSPPGLVGSEQYF.

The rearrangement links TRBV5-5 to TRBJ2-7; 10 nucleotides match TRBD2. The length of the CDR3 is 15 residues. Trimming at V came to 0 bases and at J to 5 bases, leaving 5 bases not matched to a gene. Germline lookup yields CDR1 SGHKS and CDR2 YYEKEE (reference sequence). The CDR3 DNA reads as TGTGCCAGCAGCTTGGGGATAGCGGGAGGTAACGAGCAGTACTTC. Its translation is CASSLGIAGGNEQYF.

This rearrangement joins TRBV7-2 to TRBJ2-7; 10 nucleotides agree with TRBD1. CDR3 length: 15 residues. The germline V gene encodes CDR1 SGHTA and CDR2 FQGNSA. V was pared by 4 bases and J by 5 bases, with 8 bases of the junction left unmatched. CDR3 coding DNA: TGTGCCAGCAGCTCCACAACCGGGACAGGGGACGAGCAGTACTTC. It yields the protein CASSSTTGTGDEQYF.

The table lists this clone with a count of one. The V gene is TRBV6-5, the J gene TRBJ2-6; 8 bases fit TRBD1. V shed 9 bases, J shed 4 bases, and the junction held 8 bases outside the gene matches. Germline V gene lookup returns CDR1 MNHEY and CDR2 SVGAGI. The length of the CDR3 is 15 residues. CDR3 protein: CASSGTGPGANVLTF. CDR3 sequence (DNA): TGTGCCAGTTCTGGGACAGGACCGGGGGCCAACGTCCTGACTTTC.

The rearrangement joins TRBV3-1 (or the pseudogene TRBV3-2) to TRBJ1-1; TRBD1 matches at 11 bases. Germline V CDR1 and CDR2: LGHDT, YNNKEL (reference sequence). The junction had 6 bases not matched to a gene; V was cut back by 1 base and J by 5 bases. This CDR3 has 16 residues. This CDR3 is CASSQGKDRGLTEAFF. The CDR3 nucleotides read TGTGCCAGCAGCCAAGGTAAGGACAGGGGGCTGACTGAAGCTTTCTTT.

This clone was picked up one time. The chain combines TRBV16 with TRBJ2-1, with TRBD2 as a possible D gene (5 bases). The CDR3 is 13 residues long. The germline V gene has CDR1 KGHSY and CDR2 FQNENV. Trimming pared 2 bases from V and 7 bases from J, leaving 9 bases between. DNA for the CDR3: TGTGCCAGCAGCCAAGACTATGGAAATGAGCAGTTCTTC. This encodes CASSQDYGNEQFF.

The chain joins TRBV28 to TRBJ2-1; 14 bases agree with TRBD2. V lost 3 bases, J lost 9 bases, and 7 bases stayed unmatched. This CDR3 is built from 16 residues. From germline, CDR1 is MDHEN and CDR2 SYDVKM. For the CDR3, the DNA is TGTGCCAGCAGTTTCGGACTAGCGGGAGGCGGAGGTGAGCAGTTCTTC. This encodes CASSFGLAGGGGEQFF.

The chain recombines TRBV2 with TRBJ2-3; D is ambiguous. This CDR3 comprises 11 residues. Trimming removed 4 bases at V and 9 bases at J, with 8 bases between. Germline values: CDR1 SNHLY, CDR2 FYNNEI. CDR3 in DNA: TGTGCCAGCAGTGTACTAACCACGCAGTATTTT. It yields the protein CASSVLTTQYF.

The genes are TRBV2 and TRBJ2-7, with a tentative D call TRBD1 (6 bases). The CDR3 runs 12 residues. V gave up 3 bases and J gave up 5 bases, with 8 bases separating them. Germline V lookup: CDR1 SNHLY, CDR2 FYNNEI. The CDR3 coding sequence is TGTGCCAGCAGTGACAACAGGGACGAGCAGTACTTC. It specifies CASSDNRDEQYF.

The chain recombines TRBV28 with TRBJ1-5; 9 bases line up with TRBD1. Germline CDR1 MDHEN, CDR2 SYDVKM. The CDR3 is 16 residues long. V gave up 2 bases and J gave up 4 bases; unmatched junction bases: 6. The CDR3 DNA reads TGTGCCAGCAGTTTAGTACAGGGGGCTAGTAATCAGCCCCAGCATTTT. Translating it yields CASSLVQGASNQPQHF. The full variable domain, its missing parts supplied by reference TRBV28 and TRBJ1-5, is DVKVTQSSRYLVKRTGEKVFLECVQDMDHENMFWYRQDPGLGLRLIYFSYDVKMKEKGDIPEGYSVSREKKERFSLILESASTNQTSMYLCASSLVQGASNQPQHFGDGTRLSIL.

The CDR3, as DNA: TGTGCCAGCAGTTACCCCGGGACAGTGTTACGGAATCAGCCCCAGCATTTT. Amino acid sequence: CASSYPGTVLRNQPQHF. The chain uses TRBV6-2 or TRBV6-3 and TRBJ1-5, with 7 nucleotides matching TRBD1. Germline assignment: CDR1 MNHEY and CDR2 SVGEGT. V lost 2 bases, J lost 4 bases, and 11 bases stayed unmatched. The CDR3 length is 17 residues.

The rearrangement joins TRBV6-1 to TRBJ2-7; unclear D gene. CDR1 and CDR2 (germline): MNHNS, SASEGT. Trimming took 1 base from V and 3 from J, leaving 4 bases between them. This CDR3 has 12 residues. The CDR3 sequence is CASSEGYYEQYF. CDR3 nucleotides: TGTGCCAGCAGTGAAGGTTACTACGAGCAGTACTTC.

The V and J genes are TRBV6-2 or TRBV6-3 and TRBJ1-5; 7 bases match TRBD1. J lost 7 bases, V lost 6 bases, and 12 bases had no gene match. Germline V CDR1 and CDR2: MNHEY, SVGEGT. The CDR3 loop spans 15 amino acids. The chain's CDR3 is CASSKGTVWGQPQHF. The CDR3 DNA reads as TGTGCCAGCAGCAAGGGGACAGTCTGGGGGCAGCCCCAGCATTTT.

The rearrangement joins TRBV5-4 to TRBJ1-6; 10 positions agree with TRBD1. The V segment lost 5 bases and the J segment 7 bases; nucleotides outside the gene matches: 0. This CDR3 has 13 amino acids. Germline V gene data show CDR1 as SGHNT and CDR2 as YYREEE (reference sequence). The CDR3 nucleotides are TGTGCCAGCAGGGGACAGGGGAATTCACCCCTCCACTTT. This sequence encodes CASRGQGNSPLHF.

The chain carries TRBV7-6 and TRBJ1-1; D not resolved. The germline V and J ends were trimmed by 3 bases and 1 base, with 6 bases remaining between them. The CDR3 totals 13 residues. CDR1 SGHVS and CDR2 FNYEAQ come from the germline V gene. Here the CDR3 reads CASSLAANTEAFF. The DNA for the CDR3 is TGTGCCAGCAGCTTGGCCGCGAACACTGAAGCTTTCTTT.